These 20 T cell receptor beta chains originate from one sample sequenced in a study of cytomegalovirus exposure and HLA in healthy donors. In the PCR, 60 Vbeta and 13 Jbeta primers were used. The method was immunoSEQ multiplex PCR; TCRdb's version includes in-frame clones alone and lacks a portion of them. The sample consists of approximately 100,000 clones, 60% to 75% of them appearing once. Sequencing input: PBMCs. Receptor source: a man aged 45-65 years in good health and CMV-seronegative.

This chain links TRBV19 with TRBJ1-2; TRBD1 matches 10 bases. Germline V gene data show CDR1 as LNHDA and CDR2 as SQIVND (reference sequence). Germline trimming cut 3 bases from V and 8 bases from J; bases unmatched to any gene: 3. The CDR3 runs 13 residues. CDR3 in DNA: TGTGCCAGTAGTATCGACAGGGGGCTAGGCTACACCTTC. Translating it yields CASSIDRGLGYTF.

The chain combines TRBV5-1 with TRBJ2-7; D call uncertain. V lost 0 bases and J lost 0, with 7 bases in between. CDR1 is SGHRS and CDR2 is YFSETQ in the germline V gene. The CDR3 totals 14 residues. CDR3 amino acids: CASSLGPSSYEQYF. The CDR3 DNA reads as TGCGCCAGCAGCTTGGGGCCAAGCTCCTACGAGCAGTACTTC. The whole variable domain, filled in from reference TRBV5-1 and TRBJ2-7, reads KAGVTQTPRYLIKTRGQQVTLSCSPISGHRSVSWYQQTPGQGLQFLFEYFSETQRNKGNFPGRFSGRQFSNSRSEMNVSTLELGDSALYLCASSLGPSSYEQYFGPGTRLTVT.

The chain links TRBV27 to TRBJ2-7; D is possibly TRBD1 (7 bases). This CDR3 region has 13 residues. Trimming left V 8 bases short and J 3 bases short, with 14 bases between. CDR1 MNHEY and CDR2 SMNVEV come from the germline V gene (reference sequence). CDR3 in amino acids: CASGQAGIYEQYF. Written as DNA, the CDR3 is TGTGCCAGCGGACAGGCGGGGATCTACGAGCAGTACTTC.

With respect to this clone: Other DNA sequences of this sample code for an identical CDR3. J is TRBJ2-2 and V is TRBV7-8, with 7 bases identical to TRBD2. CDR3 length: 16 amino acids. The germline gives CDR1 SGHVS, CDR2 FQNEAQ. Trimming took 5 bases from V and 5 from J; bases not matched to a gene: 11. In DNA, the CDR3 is TGTGCCAGCAGCCACGGGGGAGGCGGGAGTACCGGGGAGCTGTTTTTT. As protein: CASSHGGGGSTGELFF.

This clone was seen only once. The DNA for the CDR3 is TGTGCCAGCAGACGAGACAGGAAAGGACAGCCCCAGCATTTT. This gives the protein CASRRDRKGQPQHF. The chain couples TRBV6-5 to TRBJ1-5; possible D gene TRBD1, 6 bases. The CDR3 extends over 14 amino acids. V lost 6 bases and J 7 bases, leaving 16 bases between the germline ends. Germline V lookup: CDR1 MNHEY, CDR2 SVGAGI.

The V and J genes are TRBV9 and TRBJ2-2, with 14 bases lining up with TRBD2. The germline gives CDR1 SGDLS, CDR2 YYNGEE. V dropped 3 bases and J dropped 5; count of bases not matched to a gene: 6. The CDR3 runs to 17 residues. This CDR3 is CASSDPGLAGVTGELFF. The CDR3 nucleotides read TGTGCCAGCAGCGATCCGGGACTAGCGGGAGTAACCGGGGAGCTGTTTTTT.

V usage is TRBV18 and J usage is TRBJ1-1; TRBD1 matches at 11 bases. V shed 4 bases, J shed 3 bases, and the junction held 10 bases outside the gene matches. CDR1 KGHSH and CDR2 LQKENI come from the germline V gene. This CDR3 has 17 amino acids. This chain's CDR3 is CASSLPGQGVLHTEAFF. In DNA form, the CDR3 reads TGTGCCAGCTCACTCCCGGGACAGGGGGTTCTACACACTGAAGCTTTCTTT. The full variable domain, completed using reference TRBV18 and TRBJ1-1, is NAGVMQNPRHLVRRRGQEARLRCSPMKGHSHVYWYRQLPEEGLKFMVYLQKENIIDESGMPKERFSAEFPKEGPSILRIQQVVRGDSAAYFCASSLPGQGVLHTEAFFGQGTRLTVV.

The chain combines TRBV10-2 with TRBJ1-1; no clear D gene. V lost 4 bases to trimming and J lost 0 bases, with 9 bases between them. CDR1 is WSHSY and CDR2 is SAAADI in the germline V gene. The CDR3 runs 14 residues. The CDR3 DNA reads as TGCGCCAGCAGTGTAGTGGCGGTGAACACTGAAGCTTTCTTT. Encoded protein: CASSVVAVNTEAFF.

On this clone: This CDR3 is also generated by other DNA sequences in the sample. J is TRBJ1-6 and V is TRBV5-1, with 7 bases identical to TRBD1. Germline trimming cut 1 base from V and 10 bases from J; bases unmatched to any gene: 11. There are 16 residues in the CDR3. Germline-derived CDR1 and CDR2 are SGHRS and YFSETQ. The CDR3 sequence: CASSLLTGADESPLHF. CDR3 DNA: TGCGCCAGCAGCTTGCTCACAGGGGCCGACGAATCACCCCTCCACTTT. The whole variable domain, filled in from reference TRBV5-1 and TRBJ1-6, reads KAGVTQTPRYLIKTRGQQVTLSCSPISGHRSVSWYQQTPGQGLQFLFEYFSETQRNKGNFPGRFSGRQFSNSRSEMNVSTLELGDSALYLCASSLLTGADESPLHFGNGTRLTVT.

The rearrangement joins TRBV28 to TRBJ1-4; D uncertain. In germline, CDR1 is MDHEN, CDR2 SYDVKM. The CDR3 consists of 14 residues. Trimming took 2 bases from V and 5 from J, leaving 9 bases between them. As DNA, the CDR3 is TGTGCCAGCAGTTTAGTCGGGTCGAATGAAAAACTGTTTTTT. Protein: CASSLVGSNEKLFF. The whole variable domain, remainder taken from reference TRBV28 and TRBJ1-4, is DVKVTQSSRYLVKRTGEKVFLECVQDMDHENMFWYRQDPGLGLRLIYFSYDVKMKEKGDIPEGYSVSREKKERFSLILESASTNQTSMYLCASSLVGSNEKLFFGSGTQLSVL.

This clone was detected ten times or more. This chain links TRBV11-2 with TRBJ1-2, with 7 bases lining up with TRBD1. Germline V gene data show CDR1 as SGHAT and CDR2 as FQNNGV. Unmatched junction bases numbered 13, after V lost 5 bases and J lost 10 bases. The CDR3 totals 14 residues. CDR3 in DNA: TGTGCCAGCAGCCCCCAGGGGACAGACTTCCTCTACACCTTC. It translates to CASSPQGTDFLYTF.

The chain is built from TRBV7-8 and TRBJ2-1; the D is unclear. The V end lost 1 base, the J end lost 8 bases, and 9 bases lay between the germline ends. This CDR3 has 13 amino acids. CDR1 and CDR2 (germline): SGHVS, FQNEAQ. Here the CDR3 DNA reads TGTGCCAGCAGCTTAGGGTTTGAGTATGAGCAGTTCTTC. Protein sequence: CASSLGFEYEQFF.

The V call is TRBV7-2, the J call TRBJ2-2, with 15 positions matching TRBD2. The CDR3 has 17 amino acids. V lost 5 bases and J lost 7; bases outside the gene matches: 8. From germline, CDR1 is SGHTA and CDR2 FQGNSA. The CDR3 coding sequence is TGTGCCAGCAGCCCGCGGACTAGCGGGAGGGGGGGCGGGGAGCTGTTTTTT. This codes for CASSPRTSGRGGGELFF.

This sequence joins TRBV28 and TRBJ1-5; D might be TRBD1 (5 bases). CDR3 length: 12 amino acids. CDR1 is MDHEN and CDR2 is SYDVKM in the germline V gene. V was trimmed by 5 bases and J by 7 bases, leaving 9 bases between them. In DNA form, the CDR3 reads TGTGCCAGCAGTCTCCAGGGACAGCCCCAGCATTTT. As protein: CASSLQGQPQHF.

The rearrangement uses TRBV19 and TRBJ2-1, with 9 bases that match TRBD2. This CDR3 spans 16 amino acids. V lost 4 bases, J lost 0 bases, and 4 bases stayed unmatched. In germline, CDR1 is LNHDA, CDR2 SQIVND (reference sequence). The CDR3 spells CASSTLSGSSYNEQFF. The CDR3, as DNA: TGTGCCAGTAGTACTCTTAGCGGGAGCTCCTACAATGAGCAGTTCTTC. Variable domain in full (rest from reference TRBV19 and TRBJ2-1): DGGITQSPKYLFRKEGQNVTLSCEQNLNHDAMYWYRQDPGQGLRLIYYSQIVNDFQKGDIAEGYSVSREKKESFPLTVTSAQKNPTAFYLCASSTLSGSSYNEQFFGPGTRLTVL.

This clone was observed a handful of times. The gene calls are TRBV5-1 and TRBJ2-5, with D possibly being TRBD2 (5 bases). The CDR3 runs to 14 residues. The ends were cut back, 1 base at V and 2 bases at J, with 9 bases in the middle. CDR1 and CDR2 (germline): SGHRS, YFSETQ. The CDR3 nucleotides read TGCGCCAGCAGCTTGCGAAGCGGTCAAGAGACCCAGTACTTC. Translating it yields CASSLRSGQETQYF.

The CDR3 DNA sequence: TGTGCCAGCTGGGGACTTCAGCTCCGCGAGCAGTTCTTC. Protein sequence: CASWGLQLREQFF. The chain uses TRBV2 and TRBJ2-1; weak D call: TRBD2 (6 bases). The CDR3 loop spans 13 amino acids. Germline assignment: CDR1 SNHLY and CDR2 FYNNEI. Trimming pared 8 bases from V and 10 bases from J, leaving 18 bases between. Drawing the rest from reference TRBV2 and TRBJ2-1, the complete variable domain is EPEVTQTPSHQVTQMGQEVILRCVPISNHLYFYWYRQILGQKVEFLVSFYNNEISEKSEIFDDQFSVERPDGSNFTLKIRSTKLEDSAMYFCASWGLQLREQFFGPGTRLTVL.

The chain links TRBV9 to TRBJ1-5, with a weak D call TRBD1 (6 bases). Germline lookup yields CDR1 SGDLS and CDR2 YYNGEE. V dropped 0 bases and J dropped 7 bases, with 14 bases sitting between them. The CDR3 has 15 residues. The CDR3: CASSVAAGAGQPQHF. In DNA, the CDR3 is TGTGCCAGCAGCGTAGCTGCGGGGGCCGGGCAGCCCCAGCATTTT.

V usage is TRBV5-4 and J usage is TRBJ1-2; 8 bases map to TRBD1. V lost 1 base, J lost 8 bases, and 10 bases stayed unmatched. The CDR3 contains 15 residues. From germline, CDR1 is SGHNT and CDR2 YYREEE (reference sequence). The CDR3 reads CASSLPTQGARGYTF. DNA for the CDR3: TGTGCCAGCAGCTTGCCCACCCAGGGGGCGCGAGGCTACACCTTC. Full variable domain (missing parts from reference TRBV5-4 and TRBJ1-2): ETGVTQSPTHLIKTRGQQVTLRCSSQSGHNTVSWYQQALGQGPQFIFQYYREEENGRGNFPPRFSGLQFPNYSSELNVNALELDDSALYLCASSLPTQGARGYTFGSGTRLTVV.

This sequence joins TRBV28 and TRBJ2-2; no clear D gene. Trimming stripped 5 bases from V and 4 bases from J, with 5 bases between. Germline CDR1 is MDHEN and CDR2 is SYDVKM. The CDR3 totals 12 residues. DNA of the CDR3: TGTGCCAGCAGTCCCAGCACCGGGGAGCTGTTTTTT. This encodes CASSPSTGELFF.